These 22 T cell receptor beta chains share one sample of origin, sequenced in a study of T cell responses to AZD1222 COVID-19 vaccine. Measured with immunoSEQ multiplex PCR; TCRdb has only the in-frame clones, and not every one. The repertoire holds around 170,000 clones, with about nine tenths as singletons. The material was peripheral blood, obtained on day 0 of AZD1222 vaccination. The receptors come from an adult in good health.

The chain employs TRBV28 and TRBJ1-4; 8 nucleotides agree with TRBD1. Trimming took 4 bases from V and 6 from J; bases not matched to a gene: 4. The CDR3 consists of 14 residues. Germline CDR1 and CDR2: MDHEN and SYDVKM. CDR3 nucleotides: TGTGCCAGCAGTTATGACAGGGGTTATGAAAAACTGTTTTTT. Its protein product is CASSYDRGYEKLFF.

J is TRBJ1-1 and V is TRBV7-3; the D gene is possibly TRBD1 (5 bases). Germline V CDR1 and CDR2: SGHTA, FQGTGA. Trimming shortened V by 1 base and J by 1 base, and 10 bases separated the two germline ends. This CDR3 has 15 amino acids. This CDR3 is CASSLNGAANTEAFF. The CDR3 DNA reads as TGTGCCAGCAGCTTAAACGGGGCGGCGAACACTGAAGCTTTCTTT.

The chain recombines TRBV5-4 with TRBJ1-1; D uncertain. V gave up 2 bases and J gave up 7 bases, with 12 bases separating them. Germline CDR1 is SGHNT and CDR2 is YYREEE (reference sequence). The CDR3 spans 13 residues. As DNA, the CDR3 is TGTGCCAGCAGCTTAACACCAGACAATGAAGCTTTCTTT. Encoded protein: CASSLTPDNEAFF.

This rearrangement joins TRBV5-6 to TRBJ1-3; 7 bases fit TRBD1. J was trimmed by 4 bases and V by 0 bases; bases with no gene match: 13. Germline V CDR1 and CDR2: SGHDT, YYEEEE. The CDR3 runs 18 residues. CDR3 residues: CASSLGRTGLHPGNTIYF. The CDR3 DNA is TGTGCCAGCAGCTTGGGACGGACAGGCCTCCATCCAGGAAACACCATATATTTT.

V usage is TRBV6-2 or TRBV6-3 and J usage is TRBJ1-5; the D gene is possibly TRBD1 (5 bases). The V and J ends lost 6 bases and 4 bases respectively, with 13 bases between them. Germline V gene lookup returns CDR1 MNHEY and CDR2 SVGEGT. The CDR3 is 14 amino acids. CDR3 DNA: TGTGCCAGCAGGTACGGGACGGGGAATCAGCCCCAGCATTTT. This encodes CASRYGTGNQPQHF.

The chain employs TRBV6-5 and TRBJ2-7; TRBD1 matches at 11 bases. Germline trimming cut 5 bases from V and 6 bases from J; bases unmatched to any gene: 6. Germline loops: CDR1 MNHEY, CDR2 SVGAGI. The CDR3 is 14 residues long. CDR3 sequence: CASSQRTGGFEQYF. The DNA of the CDR3 is TGTGCCAGCAGTCAGCGGACAGGGGGCTTCGAGCAGTACTTC.

The chain uses TRBV19 and TRBJ1-2; D not certain. The CDR3 has 12 residues. CDR1 is LNHDA, CDR2 SQIVND, per germline (reference sequence). V was trimmed by 4 bases and J by 5 bases, leaving 8 bases between them. The CDR3 loop is CASSNYGYGYTF. The CDR3 DNA sequence: TGTGCCAGTAGTAACTACGGTTATGGCTACACCTTC.

The CDR3 DNA reads as TGTGCCAGCAGTTACTCCGGCCTGTGGGGGACTGGCTACACCTTC. This sequence encodes CASSYSGLWGTGYTF. This chain uses TRBV6-2 or TRBV6-3 with TRBJ1-2; possible D gene TRBD1, 5 bases. This CDR3 comprises 15 residues. Looked up from germline, CDR1 is MNHEY and CDR2 is SVGEGT. The V gene lost 0 bases and the J gene lost 7 bases, with 15 bases spanning the gap.

The gene calls are TRBV7-3 and TRBJ2-2, with 9 nucleotides matching TRBD1. The CDR3 is 14 residues long. Germline V gene sequence: CDR1 SGHTA, CDR2 FQGTGA. The junction had 12 bases not matched to a gene; V was cut back by 7 bases and J by 12 bases. The CDR3 protein is CASTEIPGTGKLFF. CDR3 nucleotide sequence: TGTGCCAGCACCGAAATCCCCGGGACAGGGAAGCTGTTTTTT.

V usage is TRBV10-3 and J usage is TRBJ2-5; possibly TRBD1 for D (6 bases). CDR3 length: 15 amino acids. The V and J ends lost 2 bases and 5 bases respectively, with 15 bases between them. The germline gives CDR1 ENHRY, CDR2 SYGVKD. CDR3 bases: TGTGCCATCAGTGAGACCCCAGGGGATGGGGAGACCCAGTACTTC. This translates into CAISETPGDGETQYF.

V gene TRBV6-2 or TRBV6-3 combines with J gene TRBJ1-2; 11 bases match TRBD1. V gave up 4 bases and J gave up 13 bases; unmatched junction bases: 8. This CDR3 region has 13 residues. CDR1 is MNHEY and CDR2 is SVGEGT in the germline V gene. CDR3 coding DNA: TGTGCCAGCAGTTCCGGACAGGGGGCTTTACTCACCTTC. Its protein product is CASSSGQGALLTF.

The chain links TRBV28 to TRBJ1-2; a weak D match, TRBD1 (5 bases). Trimming took off 6 bases at V and 4 bases at J, with 21 bases between the two ends. CDR1 is MDHEN, CDR2 SYDVKM, per germline. This CDR3 is 16 amino acids long. CDR3 in amino acids: CASSLGTARMSYGYTF. The CDR3, as DNA: TGTGCCAGCAGCCTCGGGACGGCCCGAATGTCCTATGGCTACACCTTC.

This chain links TRBV6-5 with TRBJ2-2, with a possible D match to TRBD2 (5 bases). Trimming took off 6 bases at V and 4 bases at J, with 15 bases between the two ends. Germline loops: CDR1 MNHEY, CDR2 SVGAGI. The CDR3 consists of 15 residues. CDR3 DNA: TGTGCCAGCAGGACCCAACCGGCGGGCACCGGGGAGCTGTTTTTT. This gives the protein CASRTQPAGTGELFF.

The chain joins TRBV10-2 to TRBJ1-1, with 9 bases identical to TRBD1. J gave up 4 bases and V 6 bases, and 6 bases lay outside the gene matches. Per the germline V gene, CDR1 is WSHSY and CDR2 is SAAADI. The CDR3 consists of 14 residues. The CDR3 protein is CASRQGAHTTEAFF. In nucleotides, the CDR3 is TGCGCCAGCAGACAGGGGGCGCATACCACTGAAGCTTTCTTT.

V usage is TRBV24-1 and J usage is TRBJ1-1; unclear D gene. The germline gives CDR1 KGHDR, CDR2 SFDVKD. V lost 3 bases and J lost 0, with 4 bases in between. This CDR3 has 13 residues. In DNA, the CDR3 is TGTGCCACCAGTGATAGGTTGAACACTGAAGCTTTCTTT. It codes for CATSDRLNTEAFF.

The chain joins TRBV11-2 to TRBJ2-6; a weak D match, TRBD2 (5 bases). The CDR3 is 18 residues long. V lost 4 bases and J 1 base, leaving 17 bases between the germline ends. Looked up from germline, CDR1 is SGHAT and CDR2 is FQNNGV. The CDR3 coding sequence is TGTGCCAGCAGCTCCAGCCGAGGGTCTTCGTCTGGGGCCAACGTCCTGACTTTC. Its protein is CASSSSRGSSSGANVLTF.

This sequence joins TRBV28 and TRBJ1-2, with unresolved D. CDR3 length equals 15 residues. Germline CDR1 reads MDHEN; CDR2 reads SYDVKM. With 5 bases removed from V and 0 bases from J, the gap between germline ends came to 13 bases. The CDR3 loop is CASSRGGGANYGYTF. Written as DNA, the CDR3 is TGTGCCAGCAGTCGAGGCGGAGGAGCTAACTATGGCTACACCTTC.

This chain connects TRBV5-5 to TRBJ2-3; unclear D gene. CDR3 size: 16 residues. Germline CDR1 is SGHKS and CDR2 is YYEKEE (reference sequence). Trimming stripped 1 base from V and 5 bases from J, with 17 bases between. CDR3 in amino acids: CASSLKRDMVVDTQYF. The DNA for the CDR3 is TGTGCCAGCAGCTTGAAAAGGGATATGGTTGTAGATACGCAGTATTTT.

The genes are TRBV19 and TRBJ2-2; 8 bases line up with TRBD2. The germline V gene has CDR1 LNHDA and CDR2 SQIVND (reference sequence). Trimming cost V 6 bases and J 3 bases; bases outside gene matches: 12. This CDR3 has 17 residues. CDR3 region: CASSSFGGGTDTGELFF. DNA of the CDR3: TGTGCCAGTAGCTCCTTCGGCGGGGGGACTGACACCGGGGAGCTGTTTTTT.

The chain is built from TRBV19 and TRBJ1-2; a possible D gene is TRBD1 (5 bases). Trimming shortened V by 8 bases and J by 5 bases, and 9 bases separated the two germline ends. Germline values: CDR1 LNHDA, CDR2 SQIVND (reference sequence). The CDR3 has 11 residues. The DNA of the CDR3 is TGTGCCAGTGCGAGGGGTTATGGCTACACCTTC. Translation gives CASARGYGYTF.

V gene TRBV9 combines with J gene TRBJ1-2; D remains ambiguous. Germline CDR1 SGDLS, CDR2 YYNGEE. Trimming removed 3 bases from V and 3 bases from J, with 12 bases in between. This CDR3 comprises 14 residues. CDR3 sequence reads: CASSAEGGDYGYTF. The CDR3 DNA sequence: TGTGCCAGCAGCGCCGAGGGCGGGGACTATGGCTACACCTTC.

The chain recombines TRBV18 with TRBJ2-3, with a tentative D call TRBD2 (5 bases). From germline, CDR1 is KGHSH and CDR2 LQKENI. Trimming stripped 0 bases from V and 5 bases from J, with 12 bases between. This CDR3 is 15 amino acids long. The CDR3 DNA reads as TGTGCCAGCTCACCACCGAGCGGAGTCAGAGATACGCAGTATTTT. The encoded protein is CASSPPSGVRDTQYF. Full variable domain (remainder filled in from reference TRBV18 and TRBJ2-3): NAGVMQNPRHLVRRRGQEARLRCSPMKGHSHVYWYRQLPEEGLKFMVYLQKENIIDESGMPKERFSAEFPKEGPSILRIQQVVRGDSAAYFCASSPPSGVRDTQYFGPGTRLTVL.